Here is one T cell receptor beta chain with its context. Its antigen is unidentified. This CDR3 has 14 amino acids. In germline, CDR1 is SNHLY, CDR2 FYNNEI. Trimming removed 8 bases from V and 6 bases from J, with 18 bases in between. Reverse transcription used about 0.5 to 1 ug RNA and random hexamers. TCRdb independently ran MiXCR on the immunoSEQ multiplex PCR reads; one entry per CDR3 protein. Of approximately 300,000 distinct CDR3 sequences in the sample, about 82% were seen once. TCR beta sequences were obtained from blood CD8+ and CD4+ T cells. Included as multiple sclerosis controls were treatment-naive patients who had stable or active relapsing-remitting disease. The data were taken from a study of CD8 T cells in Susac syndrome. Whole-study findings and limits: The TCR sequencing and HLA analysis in the study involved a relatively small number of individuals, as the study acknowledged.

This chain links TRBV2 with TRBJ2-3, with a tentative D call TRBD1 (6 bases). The specimen was CD8+ T cells from PBMCs. The sequence derives from a human donor with multiple sclerosis. Written as DNA, the CDR3 is TGTGCCAGCCCCCCTCCAGGGGTAGCGGATACGCAGTATTTT. This encodes CASPPPGVADTQYF.